This T cell receptor beta chain originates from a study of T cell repertoires in cytomegalovirus infection. TCRdb analysed the reads with MiXCR anew, one entry per CDR3 protein. The table has some 150,000 distinct CDR3 sequences, roughly a quarter seen once. V was trimmed by 3 bases and J by 3 bases, leaving 9 bases between them. There are 14 residues in the CDR3. Germline CDR1 is SGDLS and CDR2 is YYNGEE. Sequenced input: PBMCs. The chain uses TRBV9 and TRBJ1-4; maybe TRBD1 (5 bases). The source is a human donor in good health (CMV status not recorded). Some clones in this sample may be carry-over from other donors' samples. CDR3 region: CASSAGGANEKLFF. CDR3 sequence (DNA): TGTGCCAGCAGCGCGGGGGGAGCTAATGAAAAACTGTTTTTT. Together with reference TRBV9 and TRBJ1-4, the CDR3 gives the full variable domain: DSGVTQTPKHLITATGQRVTLRCSPRSGDLSVYWYQQSLDQGLQFLIQYYNGEERAKGNILERFSAQQFPDLHSELNLSSLELGDSALYFCASSAGGANEKLFFGSGTQLSVL.